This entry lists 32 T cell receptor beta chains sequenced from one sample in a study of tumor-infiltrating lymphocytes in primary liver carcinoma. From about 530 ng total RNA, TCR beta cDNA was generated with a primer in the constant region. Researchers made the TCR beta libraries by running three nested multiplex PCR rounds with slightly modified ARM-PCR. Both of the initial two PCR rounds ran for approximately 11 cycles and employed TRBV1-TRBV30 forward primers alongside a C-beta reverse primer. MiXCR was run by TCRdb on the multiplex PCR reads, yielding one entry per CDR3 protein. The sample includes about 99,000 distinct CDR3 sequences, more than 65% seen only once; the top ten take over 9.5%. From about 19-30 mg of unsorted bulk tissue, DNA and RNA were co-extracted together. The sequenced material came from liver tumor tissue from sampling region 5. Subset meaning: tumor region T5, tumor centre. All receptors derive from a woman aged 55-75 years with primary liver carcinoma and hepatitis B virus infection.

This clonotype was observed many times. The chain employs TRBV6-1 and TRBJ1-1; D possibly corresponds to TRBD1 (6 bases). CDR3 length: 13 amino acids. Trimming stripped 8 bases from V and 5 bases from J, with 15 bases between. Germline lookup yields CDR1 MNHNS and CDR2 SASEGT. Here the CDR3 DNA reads TGTGCCAGCCGGGTCAGGGGACGGACTGAAGCTTTCTTT. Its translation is CASRVRGRTEAFF.

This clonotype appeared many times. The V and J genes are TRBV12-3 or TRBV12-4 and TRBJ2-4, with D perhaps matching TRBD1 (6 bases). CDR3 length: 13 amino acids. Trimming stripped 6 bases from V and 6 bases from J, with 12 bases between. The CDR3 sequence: CASSFEDRNIQYF. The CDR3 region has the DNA TGTGCCAGCAGCTTTGAGGACAGAAACATTCAGTACTTC.

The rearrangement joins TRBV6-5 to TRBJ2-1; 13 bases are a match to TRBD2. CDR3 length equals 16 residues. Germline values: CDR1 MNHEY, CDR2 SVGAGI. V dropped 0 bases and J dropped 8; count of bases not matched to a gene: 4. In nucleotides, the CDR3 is TGTGCCAGCAGTTACTCGGTACTAGCGGGAGGGGATGAGCAGTTCTTC. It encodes CASSYSVLAGGDEQFF.

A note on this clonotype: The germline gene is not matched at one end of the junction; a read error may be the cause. The CDR3, as DNA: TGTGCCGGCACAGCCAGCGGGGCCCACGAGCAGAACTTC. Residues: CAGTASGAHEQNF. This chain joins TRBV12-3 or TRBV12-4 and TRBJ2-7, with TRBD2 matching over 7 bases. The CDR3 contains 13 residues.

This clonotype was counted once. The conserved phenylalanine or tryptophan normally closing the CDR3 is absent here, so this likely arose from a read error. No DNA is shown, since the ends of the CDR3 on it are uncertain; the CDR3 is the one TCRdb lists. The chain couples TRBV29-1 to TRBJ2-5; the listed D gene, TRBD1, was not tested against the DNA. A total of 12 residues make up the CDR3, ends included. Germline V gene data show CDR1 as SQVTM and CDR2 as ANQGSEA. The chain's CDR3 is CAYRGSQETHYL.

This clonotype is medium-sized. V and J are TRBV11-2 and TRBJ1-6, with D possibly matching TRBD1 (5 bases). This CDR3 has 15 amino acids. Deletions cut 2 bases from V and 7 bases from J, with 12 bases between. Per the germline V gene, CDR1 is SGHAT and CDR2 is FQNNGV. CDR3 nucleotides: TGTGCCAGCAGCTTAAATTCGGGGGGAAATTCACCCCTCCACTTT. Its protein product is CASSLNSGGNSPLHF.

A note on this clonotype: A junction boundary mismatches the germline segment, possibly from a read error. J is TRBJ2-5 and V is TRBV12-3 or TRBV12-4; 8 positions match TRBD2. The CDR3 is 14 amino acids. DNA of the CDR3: TGTGCCAGCAGTCGACGGGAGGGTCGGGGAGCCCAGTGCTTC. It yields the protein CASSRREGRGAQCF.

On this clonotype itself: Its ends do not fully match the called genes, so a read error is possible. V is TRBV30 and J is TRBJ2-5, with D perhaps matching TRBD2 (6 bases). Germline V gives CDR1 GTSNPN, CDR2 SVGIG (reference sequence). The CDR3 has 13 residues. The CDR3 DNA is TGTGCCTGGAGTGCGATTACCCGGGAGACCCAGTACTTT. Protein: CAWSAITRETQYF.

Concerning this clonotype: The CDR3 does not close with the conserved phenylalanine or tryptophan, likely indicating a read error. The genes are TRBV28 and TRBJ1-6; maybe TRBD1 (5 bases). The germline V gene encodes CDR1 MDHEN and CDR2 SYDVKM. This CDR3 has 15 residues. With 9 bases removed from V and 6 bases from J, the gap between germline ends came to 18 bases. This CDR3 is CARSAAGHFNSPLHC. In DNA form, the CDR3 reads TGTGCCAGAAGCGCAGCCGGACACTTTAATTCACCCCTCCACTGT.

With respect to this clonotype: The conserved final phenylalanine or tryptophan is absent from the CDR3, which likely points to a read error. In DNA, the CDR3 is TGTGCCAGCAACTTCGACAGGGGGAGAGAGAATGAGCAGTTCTTG. Translated, it gives CASNFDRGRENEQFL. The V and J genes are TRBV7-9 and TRBJ2-1; 9 bases agree with TRBD1. Germline CDR1 SEHNR, CDR2 FQNEAQ (reference sequence). This CDR3 is built from 15 residues. J gave up 7 bases and V 7 bases, and 11 bases lay outside the gene matches.

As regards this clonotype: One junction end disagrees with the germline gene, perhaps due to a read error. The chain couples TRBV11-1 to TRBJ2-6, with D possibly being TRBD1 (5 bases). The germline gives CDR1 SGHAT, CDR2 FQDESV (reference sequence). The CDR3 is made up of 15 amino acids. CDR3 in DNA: TGTGCCAGCAGCTCGCAGGGCTCTGGGGCCAGCGTCCTGACTTTC. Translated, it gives CASSSQGSGASVLTF.

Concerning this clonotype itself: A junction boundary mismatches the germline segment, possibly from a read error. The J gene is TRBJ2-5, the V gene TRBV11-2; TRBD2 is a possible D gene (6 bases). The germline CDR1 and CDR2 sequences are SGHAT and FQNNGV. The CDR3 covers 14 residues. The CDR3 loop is CASNLVGGGETQYF. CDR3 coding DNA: TGTGCCAGCAACTTAGTGGGAGGAGGGGAGACCCAGTACTTC.

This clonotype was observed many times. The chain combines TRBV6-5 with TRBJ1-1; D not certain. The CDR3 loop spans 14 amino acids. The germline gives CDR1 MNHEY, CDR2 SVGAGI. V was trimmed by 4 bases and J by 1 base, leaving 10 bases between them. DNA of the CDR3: TGTGCCAGCAGTTCCTACGACTGGAACACTGAAGCTTTCTTT. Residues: CASSSYDWNTEAFF.

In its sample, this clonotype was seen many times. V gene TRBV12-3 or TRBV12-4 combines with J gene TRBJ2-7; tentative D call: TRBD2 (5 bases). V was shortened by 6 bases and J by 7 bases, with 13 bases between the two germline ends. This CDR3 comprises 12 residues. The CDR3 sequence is CASSPDSWEQYF. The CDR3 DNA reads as TGTGCCAGCAGCCCGGACTCATGGGAGCAGTACTTC.

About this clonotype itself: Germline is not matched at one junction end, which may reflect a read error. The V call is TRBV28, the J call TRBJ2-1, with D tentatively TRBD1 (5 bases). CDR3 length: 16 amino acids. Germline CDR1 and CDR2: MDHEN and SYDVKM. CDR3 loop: CANSLVGSGRFNEQFF. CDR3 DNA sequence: TGTGCCAACAGTTTAGTTGGGTCAGGGCGTTTCAATGAGCAGTTCTTC.

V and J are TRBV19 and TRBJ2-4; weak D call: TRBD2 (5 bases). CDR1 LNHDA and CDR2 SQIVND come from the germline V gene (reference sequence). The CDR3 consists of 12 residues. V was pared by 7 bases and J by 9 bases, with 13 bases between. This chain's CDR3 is CASTDGKRIQYF. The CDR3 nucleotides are TGTGCCAGTACCGACGGGAAACGCATTCAGTACTTC.

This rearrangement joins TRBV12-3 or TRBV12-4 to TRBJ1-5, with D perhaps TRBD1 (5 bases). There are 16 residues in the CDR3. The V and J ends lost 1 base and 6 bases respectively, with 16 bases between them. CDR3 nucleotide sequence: TGTGCCAGCAGTTTAGACGAGGGGCCAGGGTCTCAGCCCCAGCATTTT. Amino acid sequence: CASSLDEGPGSQPQHF.

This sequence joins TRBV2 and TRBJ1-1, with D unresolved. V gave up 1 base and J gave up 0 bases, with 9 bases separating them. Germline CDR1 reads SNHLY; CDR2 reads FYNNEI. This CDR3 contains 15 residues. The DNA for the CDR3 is TGTGCCAGCAGTGAAGGCCCGGGAGTGAACACTGAAGCTTTCTTT. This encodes CASSEGPGVNTEAFF. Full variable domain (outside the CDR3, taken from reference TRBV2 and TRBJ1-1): EPEVTQTPSHQVTQMGQEVILRCVPISNHLYFYWYRQILGQKVEFLVSFYNNEISEKSEIFDDQFSVERPDGSNFTLKIRSTKLEDSAMYFCASSEGPGVNTEAFFGQGTRLTVV.

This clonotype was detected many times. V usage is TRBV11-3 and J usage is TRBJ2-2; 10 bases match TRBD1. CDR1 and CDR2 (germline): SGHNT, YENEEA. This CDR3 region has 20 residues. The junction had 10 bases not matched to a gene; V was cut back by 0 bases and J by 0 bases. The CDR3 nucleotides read TGTGCCAGCAGCTTAGATTCCATCGGGACAGGGGCCTCGAACACCGGGGAGCTGTTTTTT. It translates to CASSLDSIGTGASNTGELFF.

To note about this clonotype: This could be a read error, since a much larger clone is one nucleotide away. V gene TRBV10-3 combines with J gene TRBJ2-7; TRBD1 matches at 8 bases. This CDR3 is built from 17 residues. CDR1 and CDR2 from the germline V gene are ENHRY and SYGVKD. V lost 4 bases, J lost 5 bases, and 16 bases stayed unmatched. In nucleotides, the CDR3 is TGTGCCATCAGTGCGCGAGGAGGGGCCTCGACAGGGGACGAGCAGTACTTC. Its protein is CAISARGGASTGDEQYF.

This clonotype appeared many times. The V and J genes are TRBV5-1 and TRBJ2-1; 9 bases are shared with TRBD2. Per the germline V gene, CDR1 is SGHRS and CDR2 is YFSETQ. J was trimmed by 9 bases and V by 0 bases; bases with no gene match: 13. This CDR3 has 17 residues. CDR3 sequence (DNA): TGCGCCAGCAGCTTGGCCGCTAGCGGGACCCTACCTGGTGAGCAGTTCTTC. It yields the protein CASSLAASGTLPGEQFF.

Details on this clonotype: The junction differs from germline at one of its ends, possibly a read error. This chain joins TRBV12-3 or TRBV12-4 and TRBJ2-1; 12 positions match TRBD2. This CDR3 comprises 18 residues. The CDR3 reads CASSPGLAGSSSYDEQFF. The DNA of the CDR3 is TGTGCCAGCAGTCCCGGACTAGCGGGGTCAAGTTCCTACGATGAGCAGTTCTTC.

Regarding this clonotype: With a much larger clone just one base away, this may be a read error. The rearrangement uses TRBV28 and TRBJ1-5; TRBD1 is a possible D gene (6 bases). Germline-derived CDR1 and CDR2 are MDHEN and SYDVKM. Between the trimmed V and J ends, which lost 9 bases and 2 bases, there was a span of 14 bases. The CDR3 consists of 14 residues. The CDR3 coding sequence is TGTGCCAGGAGCCCTAGGGGGGGCAATCAGCCCCAGCATTTT. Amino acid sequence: CARSPRGGNQPQHF.

Here the CDR3 DNA reads TGTGCCAGCAGCTCACACTCGGACAGGGTAGCGTACTCTGGAAACACCATATATTTT. The encoded protein is CASSSHSDRVAYSGNTIYF. The chain employs TRBV11-2 and TRBJ1-3, with 8 nucleotides matching TRBD1. The CDR3 is made up of 19 amino acids. In germline, CDR1 is SGHAT, CDR2 FQNNGV. The V and J ends lost 4 bases and 0 bases, in that order; junction bases with no gene match: 14.

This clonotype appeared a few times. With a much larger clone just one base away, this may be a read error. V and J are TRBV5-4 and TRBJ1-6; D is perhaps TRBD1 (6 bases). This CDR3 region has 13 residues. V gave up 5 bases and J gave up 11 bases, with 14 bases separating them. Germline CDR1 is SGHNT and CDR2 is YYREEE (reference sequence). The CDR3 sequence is CASSFTGNPPLHF. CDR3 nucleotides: TGTGCCAGCAGTTTTACAGGGAATCCACCCCTCCACTTT.

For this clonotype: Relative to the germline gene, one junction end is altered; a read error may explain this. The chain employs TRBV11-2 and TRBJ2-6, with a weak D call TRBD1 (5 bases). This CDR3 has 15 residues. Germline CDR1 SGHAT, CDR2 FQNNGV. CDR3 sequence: CASSATGSGANVLAF. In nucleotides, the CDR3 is TGTGCCAGCAGCGCGACGGGCTCTGGGGCCAACGTCCTGGCTTTC.

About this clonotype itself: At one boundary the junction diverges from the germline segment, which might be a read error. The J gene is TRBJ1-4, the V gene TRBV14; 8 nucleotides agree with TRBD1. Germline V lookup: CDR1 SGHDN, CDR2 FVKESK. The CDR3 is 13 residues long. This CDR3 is CVSSQPQGAGLSF. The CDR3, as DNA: TGTGTCAGCAGCCAACCTCAGGGGGCAGGACTGTCTTTT.

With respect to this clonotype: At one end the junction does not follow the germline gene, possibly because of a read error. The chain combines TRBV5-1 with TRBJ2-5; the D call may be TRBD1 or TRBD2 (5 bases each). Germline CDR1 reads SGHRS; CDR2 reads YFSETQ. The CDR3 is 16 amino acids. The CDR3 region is CATSWKGRGAQETQYF. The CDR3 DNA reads TGCGCCACCAGCTGGAAGGGGAGAGGGGCACAAGAGACCCAGTACTTC. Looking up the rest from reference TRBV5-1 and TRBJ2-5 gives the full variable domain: KAGVTQTPRYLIKTRGQQVTLSCSPISGHRSVSWYQQTPGQGLQFLFEYFSETQRNKGNFPGRFSGRQFSNSRSEMNVSTLELGDSALYLCATSWKGRGAQETQYFGPGTRLLVL.

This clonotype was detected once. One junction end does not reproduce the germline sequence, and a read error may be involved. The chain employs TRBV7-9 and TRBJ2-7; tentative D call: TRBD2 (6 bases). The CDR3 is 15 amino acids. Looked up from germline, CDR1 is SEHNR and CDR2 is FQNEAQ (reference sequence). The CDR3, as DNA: TGTGCCAGCAGCCAGGAGGGGAGTTCTTCCTACGAGCTGTACTTC. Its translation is CASSQEGSSSYELYF.

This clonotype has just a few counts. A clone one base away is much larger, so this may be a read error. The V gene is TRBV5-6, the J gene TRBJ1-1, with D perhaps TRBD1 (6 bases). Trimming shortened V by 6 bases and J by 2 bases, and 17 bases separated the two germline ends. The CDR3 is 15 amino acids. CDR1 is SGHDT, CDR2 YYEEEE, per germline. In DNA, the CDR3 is TGTGCCAGCACCCTCGTCAGGGGTATAAACACTGAAGCTTTCTTT. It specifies CASTLVRGINTEAFF.

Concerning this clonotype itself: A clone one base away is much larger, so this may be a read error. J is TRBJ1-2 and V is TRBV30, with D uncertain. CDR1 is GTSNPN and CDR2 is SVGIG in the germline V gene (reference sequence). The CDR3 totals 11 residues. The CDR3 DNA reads TGTGCCTGGGGTGGGCTTGGTGGCGACACCTTC. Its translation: CAWGGLGGDTF.

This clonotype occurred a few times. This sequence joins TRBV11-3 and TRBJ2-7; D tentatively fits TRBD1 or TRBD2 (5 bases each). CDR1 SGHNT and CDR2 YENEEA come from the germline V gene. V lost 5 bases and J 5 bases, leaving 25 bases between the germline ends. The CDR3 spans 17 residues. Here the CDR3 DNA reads TGTGCCAGCAGCGTTGGTCGGGGAAGGGGAAAAATGGACGAGCAGTACTTC. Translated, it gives CASSVGRGRGKMDEQYF.